These 21 T cell receptor beta chains share one sample of origin, sequenced in a study of T cell clonality in common variable immunodeficiency. Clones were read by immunoSEQ multiplex PCR, and TCRdb kept only the in-frame ones, dropping some. The sample includes approximately 52,000 clones, none of them occurring once. The sequenced sample consisted of peripheral blood mononuclear cells. The receptor set was obtained from a person aged 18 to 70 in good health.

This clone was detected many times. The read terminates 3 residues before the CDR3 end, so the remaining end is supplied by the germline J gene. The genes are TRBV20-1 and TRBJ2-1, with 14 bases matching TRBD2. V was pared by 8 bases and J by 6 bases, with 6 bases of the junction left unmatched. The CDR3 covers 14 residues. Germline loops: CDR1 DFQATT, CDR2 SNEGSKA (reference sequence). The CDR3 sequence is CSFGGTSGSNEQFF. The sequenced CDR3 bases are TGCAGTTTTGGCGGGACTAGCGGGAGCAATGAG.

In its sample, this clone was seen many times. The missing CDR3 end, 3 residues past where the read stops, is filled in from the germline J gene. The chain combines TRBV20-1 with TRBJ2-1; 7 positions match TRBD2. V was clipped by 4 bases and J by 6 bases; unmatched bases: 9. The CDR3 has 14 residues. The germline CDR1 and CDR2 sequences are DFQATT and SNEGSKA (reference sequence). CDR3: CSANVPAGPNEQFF. CDR3 DNA, as far as it was read: TGCAGTGCTAATGTTCCAGCGGGACCCAATGAG.

In its sample, this clone was seen many times. From the germline J gene comes the end of the CDR3, since the read stops 3 residues before it. This chain uses TRBV10-3 with TRBJ1-2, with D unresolved. This CDR3 is 15 amino acids long. Germline values: CDR1 ENHRY, CDR2 SYGVKD. The V gene lost 7 bases and the J gene lost 2 bases, with 17 bases spanning the gap. The sequenced part of the CDR3 DNA is TGTGCCATCAAGCCCGGACTCGAGAACAACTATGGC. This translates into CAIKPGLENNYG. The entire CDR3 sequence reads CAIKPGLENNYGYTF.

This clone was found many times. The read ends 3 residues early relative to the CDR3; the germline J gene fills the gap. This same CDR3 is encoded by further DNA sequences in the sample. V gene TRBV20-1 combines with J gene TRBJ2-3; TRBD2 matches 10 bases. CDR3 size: 19 residues. Germline V CDR1 and CDR2: DFQATT, SNEGSKA (reference sequence). V lost 2 bases, J lost 0 bases, and 14 bases stayed unmatched. Incomplete CDR3 DNA: TGCAGTGCTAGACGCCCCAGGTCGACTAGCGGGCCTAGCACAGATACG. Its protein product is CSARRPRSTSGPSTDT. The entire CDR3 protein reads CSARRPRSTSGPSTDTQYF.

This clone was picked up many times. The read halts 3 residues ahead of the CDR3 end, with the missing end drawn from the germline J gene. The V gene is TRBV20-1, the J gene TRBJ2-5; 8 positions match TRBD1. From germline, CDR1 is DFQATT and CDR2 SNEGSKA (reference sequence). V was clipped by 6 bases and J by 5 bases; unmatched bases: 8. The CDR3 is 13 residues long. The CDR3 sequence: CSAKRQGYETQYF. The sequenced part of the CDR3 DNA is TGCAGTGCGAAGCGACAGGGGTACGAGACC.

This clone was observed at least ten times. One end of the junction is discordant with germline, which a read error may explain. The CDR3 is cut off 3 residues early in the read; its end comes from the germline J gene. The chain links TRBV7-7 to TRBJ2-5; 7 bases agree with TRBD1. This CDR3 region has 15 residues. Germline V lookup: CDR1 SSHAT, CDR2 FNYEAQ (reference sequence). Partial CDR3 DNA: TGTGCTAGCAGCTTAGGGGGCAGGGGAGAAGAGACC. It is translated as CASSLGGRGEET. The entire CDR3 protein is CASSLGGRGEETQYF.

There are many counts of this clone. The read falls 3 residues short of the CDR3 end, and the missing part is taken from the germline J gene. This chain joins TRBV7-3 and TRBJ1-1, with unresolved D. V shed 2 bases and J shed 5 bases, with 6 bases lying between them. The CDR3 runs 12 residues. Germline CDR1 and CDR2: SGHTA and FQGTGA. CDR3 sequence: CASSLSGTEAFF. CDR3 DNA (partial): TGTGCCAGCAGCTTATCGGGTACTGAA.

CDR3 sequence: CASSLLGQANYGYTF. The part of the CDR3 DNA that was read is TGTGCCAGCAGCTTGTTGGGTCAGGCTAACTATGGC. The chain is built from TRBV5-5 and TRBJ1-2, with D hard to call. The read ends 3 residues early relative to the CDR3; the germline J gene fills the gap. Looked up from germline, CDR1 is SGHKS and CDR2 is YYEKEE (reference sequence). Trimming removed 1 base at V and 0 bases at J, with 10 bases between. The CDR3 sequence is 15 residues long.

Comment on this clone: The read ends 3 residues before the CDR3 terminus; that terminus is restored from the germline J gene. The rearrangement joins TRBV29-1 to TRBJ2-5, with 8 nucleotides matching TRBD1. Germline V gene sequence: CDR1 SQVTM, CDR2 ANQGSEA. The trim removed 6 bases at V and 5 bases at J, leaving 11 bases unmatched. This CDR3 spans 14 amino acids. The CDR3 loop is CSVDDRGAGETQYF. CDR3 bases read: TGCAGCGTAGATGACAGGGGTGCGGGGGAGACC. Variable domain in full (rest from reference TRBV29-1 and TRBJ2-5): SAVISQKPSRDICQRGTSLTIQCQVDSQVTMMFWYRQQPGQSLTLIATANQGSEATYESGFVIDKFPISRPNLTFSTLTVSNMSPEDSSIYLCSVDDRGAGETQYFGPGTRLLVL.

This clone was seen repeatedly, ten times or more. The read terminates 3 residues ahead of where the CDR3 ends, so the germline J gene completes it. The chain employs TRBV11-2 and TRBJ2-5; D remains unclear. CDR1 and CDR2 from the germline V gene are SGHAT and FQNNGV. Trimming left V 0 bases short and J 5 bases short, with 10 bases between. The length of the CDR3 is 14 residues. The covered CDR3 bases are TGTGCCAGCAGCTTAGAATCAGGCTGGGAGACC. Protein sequence: CASSLESGWET. In full, the CDR3 reads CASSLESGWETQYF.

This clone was counted only a few times. The read is 3 residues too short to cover the CDR3 end, so that end is filled in from the germline J gene. This sequence joins TRBV6-1 and TRBJ1-5; unclear D gene. This CDR3 spans 15 amino acids. V shed 4 bases and J shed 7 bases, with 17 bases lying between them. Germline V lookup: CDR1 MNHNS, CDR2 SASEGT. The sequenced CDR3 bases are TGTGCCAGCAGTGGGGAGGCGGGTTCCGGGCAGCCC. This gives the protein CASSGEAGSGQP. The full CDR3 sequence reads CASSGEAGSGQPQHF.

This clone has a count of ten or more. The read finishes 3 residues shy of the CDR3 end, and the germline J gene is used to complete it. J is TRBJ2-5 and V is TRBV19; 8 bases are a match to TRBD1. Losses at the gene ends were 2 bases for V and 5 bases for J; bases not matched to a gene: 4. Per the germline V gene, CDR1 is LNHDA and CDR2 is SQIVND (reference sequence). The CDR3 extends over 14 amino acids. The CDR3 DNA, read in part, is TGTGCCAGTAGTATAATGACAGGGGCGGAGACC. It encodes CASSIMTGAET. The full CDR3 protein is CASSIMTGAETQYF.

This clone was counted at least ten times. Read data end 3 residues before the CDR3 end; the end is taken from the germline J gene. The J gene is TRBJ2-5, the V gene TRBV20-1; the D gene is possibly TRBD2 (7 bases). CDR1 DFQATT and CDR2 SNEGSKA come from the germline V gene (reference sequence). V was shortened by 5 bases and J by 5 bases, with 12 bases between the two germline ends. This CDR3 has 12 amino acids. Partial CDR3 DNA: TGCAGTGCTGGGGGGGCGATTGAGACC. It specifies CSAGGAIET. The complete CDR3 reads CSAGGAIETQYF.

This clone was seen repeatedly, ten times or more. The CDR3 extends 3 residues past the end of the read, so its final part is completed from the germline J gene. The chain carries TRBV20-1 and TRBJ2-3; no clear D gene. Per germline, CDR1 DFQATT and CDR2 SNEGSKA (reference sequence). This CDR3 contains 13 residues. V was shortened by 3 bases and J by 2 bases, with 9 bases between the two germline ends. The chain's CDR3 is CSARRLSTDTQYF. The CDR3 DNA, read in part, is TGCAGTGCTAGGAGGCTGTCCACAGATACG.

This clone appeared many times. Read data end 3 residues before the CDR3 end; the end is taken from the germline J gene. The rearrangement joins TRBV7-8 to TRBJ2-1; perhaps TRBD1 as D (6 bases). The length of the CDR3 is 15 residues. The germline V gene encodes CDR1 SGHVS and CDR2 FQNEAQ. Trimming shortened V by 7 bases and J by 0 bases, and 13 bases separated the two germline ends. CDR3 protein: CASTTGTSSYNEQFF. The CDR3 bases that were read are TGTGCCAGCACAACAGGGACGAGCTCCTACAATGAG.

About this clone: The CDR3 is cut off 3 residues early in the read; its end comes from the germline J gene. V usage is TRBV5-1 and J usage is TRBJ1-1; perhaps TRBD1 as D (6 bases). V gave up 3 bases and J gave up 0 bases, with 9 bases separating them. Germline V lookup: CDR1 SGHRS, CDR2 YFSETQ. This CDR3 has 14 amino acids. The sequenced part of the CDR3 DNA is TGCGCCAGCAGCTCCACAGGGATGAACACTGAA. Its protein product is CASSSTGMNTE. Given in full, the CDR3 is CASSSTGMNTEAFF. Together with reference TRBV5-1 and TRBJ1-1, the CDR3 gives the full variable domain: KAGVTQTPRYLIKTRGQQVTLSCSPISGHRSVSWYQQTPGQGLQFLFEYFSETQRNKGNFPGRFSGRQFSNSRSEMNVSTLELGDSALYLCASSSTGMNTEAFFGQGTRLTVV.

This clone was seen at least ten times. The sequenced fragment ends 3 residues before the CDR3 boundary, so the rest is inferred from the germline J gene. The chain carries TRBV7-2 and TRBJ2-3; D not certain. The CDR3 has 11 amino acids. The germline CDR1 and CDR2 sequences are SGHTA and FQGNSA. The CDR3 here is CASSLATAQYF. The CDR3 DNA, read in part, is TGTGCCAGCAGCTTAGCCACGGCG.

This clone showed up many times. Read sequence stops 3 residues before the CDR3 end, and the germline J gene provides the missing end. This rearrangement joins TRBV18 to TRBJ1-2; D is ambiguous. Trimming took off 1 base at V and 1 base at J, with 13 bases between the two ends. From germline, CDR1 is KGHSH and CDR2 LQKENI. The CDR3 contains 16 residues. The CDR3 spells CASSPLVAEGNYGYTF. Incomplete CDR3 DNA: TGTGCCAGCTCACCACTAGTTGCAGAGGGTAACTATGGC.

Turning to this clone: The CDR3 extends 3 residues past the end of the read, so its final part is completed from the germline J gene. The chain is built from TRBV7-9 and TRBJ1-2; no clear D. The CDR3 has 14 residues. CDR1 and CDR2 (germline): SEHNR, FQNEAQ (reference sequence). The CDR3 DNA, read in part, is TGTGCCAGCAGCCTCCCGGCGGCTCCAGATACC. Its translation is CASSLPAAPDT. The entire CDR3 sequence reads CASSLPAAPDTYTF.

This clone was seen ten or more times. The read gets to within 3 residues of the CDR3 end, and the germline J gene fills in the rest. V gene TRBV30 combines with J gene TRBJ2-1, with 13 nucleotides matching TRBD2. The germline V gene has CDR1 GTSNPN and CDR2 SVGIG (reference sequence). Trimming removed 2 bases from V and 6 bases from J; junction bases left unmatched: 10. This CDR3 has 17 residues. The CDR3 protein is CAWSRLTTSGRANEQFF. Incomplete CDR3 DNA: TGTGCCTGGAGTCGACTGACTACTAGCGGGAGGGCCAATGAG.

In its sample, this clone was seen a few times. The read falls 3 residues short of the CDR3 end, and the missing part is taken from the germline J gene. V usage is TRBV7-9 and J usage is TRBJ1-2; TRBD1 matches 8 bases. This CDR3 spans 13 amino acids. V gave up 1 base and J gave up 7 bases; unmatched junction bases: 2. CDR1 and CDR2 (germline): SEHNR, FQNEAQ (reference sequence). CDR3 DNA, as far as it was read: TGTGCCAGCAGCTTAGGGACAGGGTTTGGC. It encodes CASSLGTGFG. The complete CDR3 reads CASSLGTGFGYTF.